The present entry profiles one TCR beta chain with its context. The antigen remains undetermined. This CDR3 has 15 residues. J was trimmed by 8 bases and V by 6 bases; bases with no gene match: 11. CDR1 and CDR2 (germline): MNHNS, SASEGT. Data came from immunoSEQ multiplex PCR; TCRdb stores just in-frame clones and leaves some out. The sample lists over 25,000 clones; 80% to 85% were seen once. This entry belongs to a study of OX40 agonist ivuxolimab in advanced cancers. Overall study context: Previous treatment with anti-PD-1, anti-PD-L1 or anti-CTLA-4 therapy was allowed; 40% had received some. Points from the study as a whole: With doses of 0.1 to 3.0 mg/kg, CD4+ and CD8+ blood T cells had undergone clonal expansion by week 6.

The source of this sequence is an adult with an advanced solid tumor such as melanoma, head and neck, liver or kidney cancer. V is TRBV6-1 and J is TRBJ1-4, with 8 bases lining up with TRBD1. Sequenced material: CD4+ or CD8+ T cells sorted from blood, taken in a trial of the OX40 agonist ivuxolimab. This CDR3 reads CASRIRDRTGEKLFF. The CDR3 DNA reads TGTGCCAGCAGGATACGGGACAGGACAGGAGAAAAACTGTTTTTT.